One and the same sample provided the 26 T cell receptor beta chains below, sequenced in a study of blood T cell repertoires in COVID-19. Method: immunoSEQ multiplex PCR; TCRdb's copy keeps in-frame clones and lacks some. The sample lists about 180,000 clones, 90% to 95% occurring once. Sequencing input: peripheral blood. The source is a man between 45 and 60 years old with acute or convalescent COVID-19.

This chain connects TRBV9 to TRBJ2-1; perhaps TRBD1 as D (6 bases). CDR3 size: 13 residues. The ends were cut back, 0 bases at V and 8 bases at J, with 9 bases in the middle. Germline V lookup: CDR1 SGDLS, CDR2 YYNGEE. The CDR3 nucleotides are TGTGCCAGCAGCGTAGCAGGGGCAGATGAGCAGTTCTTC. This encodes CASSVAGADEQFF.

The chain links TRBV7-3 to TRBJ1-5; 9 positions match TRBD1. The CDR3 covers 15 residues. Germline V CDR1 and CDR2: SGHTA, FQGTGA. V lost 4 bases and J lost 2; bases outside the gene matches: 3. The CDR3 is CASSSTGGGNQPQHF. The CDR3 nucleotides are TGTGCCAGCAGCTCCACAGGGGGCGGCAATCAGCCCCAGCATTTT.

The chain carries TRBV30 and TRBJ1-5; tentative D call: TRBD1 (5 bases). V was cut by 1 base and J by 0 bases, with 10 bases left in between. Germline V gives CDR1 GTSNPN, CDR2 SVGIG (reference sequence). The CDR3 consists of 15 residues. CDR3 sequence (DNA): TGTGCCTGGAGTGGCGGACAATATAGCAATCAGCCCCAGCATTTT. This sequence encodes CAWSGGQYSNQPQHF.

The rearrangement links TRBV29-1 to TRBJ2-1, with TRBD2 identical over 15 bases. This CDR3 is 15 amino acids long. With 1 base clipped from V and 9 bases from J, the junction kept 4 bases outside the gene matches. Looked up from germline, CDR1 is SQVTM and CDR2 is ANQGSEA. The CDR3 spells CSVEGTSGRDSEQFF. CDR3 sequence (DNA): TGCAGCGTTGAAGGGACTAGCGGGAGGGACAGTGAGCAGTTCTTC.

The chain is built from TRBV7-5 and TRBJ2-5; the table names TRBD2, a call not compared with the DNA. TRBV7-5 has pseudogene status. The length of the CDR3 is 14 residues. In DNA form, the CDR3 reads TGTGCCAGAAGCTTAGTTTTGAGACTCCGGCCCGCGGACTTC. Protein sequence: CARSLVLRLRPADF.

The chain combines TRBV29-1 with TRBJ2-5; D is uncertain. CDR1 SQVTM and CDR2 ANQGSEA come from the germline V gene. The CDR3 consists of 13 residues. The germline V and J ends were trimmed by 2 bases and 5 bases, with 12 bases remaining between them. The CDR3 coding sequence is TGCAGCGTTGAACCTGGCCTTTTCGAGACCCAGTACTTC. This encodes CSVEPGLFETQYF.

This rearrangement joins TRBV28 to TRBJ1-4; TRBD1 might be the D (5 bases). This CDR3 comprises 17 residues. Between the trimmed V and J ends, which lost 5 bases and 8 bases, there was a span of 24 bases. Looked up from germline, CDR1 is MDHEN and CDR2 is SYDVKM. This CDR3 is CASSGIIGARGREKLFF. The CDR3 DNA is TGTGCCAGCAGTGGGATAATTGGGGCCAGAGGACGGGAAAAACTGTTTTTT.

This chain connects TRBV6-1 to TRBJ2-6, with TRBD2 matching 11 bases. The length of the CDR3 is 20 residues. V was clipped by 4 bases and J by 0 bases; unmatched bases: 11. The germline V gene has CDR1 MNHNS and CDR2 SASEGT. This CDR3 reads CASSVLRTSGRPSGANVLTF. The CDR3 DNA follows: TGTGCCAGCAGTGTGCTGCGGACTAGCGGGCGCCCCTCTGGGGCCAACGTCCTGACTTTC.

This chain joins TRBV7-9 and TRBJ1-5, with no clear D. CDR1 SEHNR and CDR2 FQNEAQ come from the germline V gene (reference sequence). CDR3 size: 14 residues. Deletions cut 2 bases from V and 1 base from J, with 6 bases between. The CDR3 DNA reads TGTGCCAGCAGCTTATCAGTCAGCAATCAGCCCCAGCATTTT. As protein: CASSLSVSNQPQHF. Using reference TRBV7-9 and TRBJ1-5 for the parts outside the CDR3, the full variable domain is DTGVSQNPRHKITKRGQNVTFRCDPISEHNRLYWYRQTLGQGPEFLTYFQNEAQLEKSRLLSDRFSAERPKGSFSTLEIQRTEQGDSAMYLCASSLSVSNQPQHFGDGTRLSIL.

The rearrangement links TRBV5-1 to TRBJ2-3; TRBD2 matches 9 bases. V trimming: 0 bases; J trimming: 4 bases; junction bases outside the gene matches: 6. The germline V gene encodes CDR1 SGHRS and CDR2 YFSETQ. The CDR3 sequence is 16 residues long. CDR3 amino acids: CASSLGRTSVPDTQYF. CDR3 in DNA: TGCGCCAGCAGCTTGGGACGGACTAGCGTTCCAGATACGCAGTATTTT.

The V and J genes are TRBV10-2 and TRBJ2-2; maybe TRBD1 (5 bases). The length of the CDR3 is 14 residues. The V gene's germline CDR1 is WSHSY and CDR2 SAAADI. The V end lost 7 bases, the J end lost 1 base, and 10 bases lay between the germline ends. The DNA for the CDR3 is TGCGCCAGCATAAAGGGGCAGAACACCGGGGAGCTGTTTTTT. Protein sequence: CASIKGQNTGELFF.

V gene TRBV19 combines with J gene TRBJ1-1, with D tentatively TRBD1 (5 bases). The V end lost 3 bases, the J end lost 0 bases, and 14 bases lay between the germline ends. Germline assignment: CDR1 LNHDA and CDR2 SQIVND (reference sequence). This CDR3 is built from 16 residues. CDR3 sequence (DNA): TGTGCCAGTAGTATCAGGGCGGGGGGATTGAACACTGAAGCTTTCTTT. As protein: CASSIRAGGLNTEAFF.

V gene TRBV7-2 combines with J gene TRBJ2-6; D is ambiguous. Germline CDR1 reads SGHTA; CDR2 reads FQGNSA. The CDR3 sequence is 17 residues long. Trimming removed 8 bases from V and 2 bases from J, with 19 bases in between. The DNA for the CDR3 is TGTGCCAGCCGGCGGAGCCCAATGTCCCCTGGGGCCAACGTCCTGACTTTC. The encoded protein is CASRRSPMSPGANVLTF.

The CDR3 DNA reads TGCGCCAGCAGCCCGACAGGGGGCAATGAGCAGTTCTTC. It specifies CASSPTGGNEQFF. V and J are TRBV5-1 and TRBJ2-1, with 9 bases identical to TRBD1. The trim removed 4 bases at V and 6 bases at J, leaving 2 bases unmatched. The CDR3 extends over 13 amino acids. Looked up from germline, CDR1 is SGHRS and CDR2 is YFSETQ. The variable domain in full, completed from reference TRBV5-1 and TRBJ2-1, reads KAGVTQTPRYLIKTRGQQVTLSCSPISGHRSVSWYQQTPGQGLQFLFEYFSETQRNKGNFPGRFSGRQFSNSRSEMNVSTLELGDSALYLCASSPTGGNEQFFGPGTRLTVL.

This clone appeared once. The chain joins TRBV9 to TRBJ2-1; a possible D gene is TRBD2 (5 bases). CDR1 and CDR2 (germline): SGDLS, YYNGEE. The ends were cut back, 0 bases at V and 4 bases at J, with 8 bases in the middle. The CDR3 length is 14 residues. Here the CDR3 DNA reads TGTGCCAGCAGCGTAGGGACTGAGTACAATGAGCAGTTCTTC. The encoded protein is CASSVGTEYNEQFF.

The genes are TRBV5-1 and TRBJ1-6; D perhaps matches TRBD1 (6 bases). The germline gives CDR1 SGHRS, CDR2 YFSETQ. The CDR3 spans 16 residues. V lost 4 bases and J lost 0, with 11 bases in between. CDR3 region: CASSTGQSSYNSPLHF. The DNA for the CDR3 is TGCGCCAGCAGCACAGGACAGAGCTCCTATAATTCACCCCTCCACTTT.

V gene TRBV7-2 combines with J gene TRBJ2-3; 9 nucleotides agree with TRBD2. The CDR3 is 15 residues long. Germline assignment: CDR1 SGHTA and CDR2 FQGNSA. The V gene end was trimmed by 6 bases and the J gene end by 0 bases; junction bases not matched to a gene: 4. The CDR3 sequence: CASRLSGGSTDTQYF. The CDR3 nucleotides read TGTGCCAGCAGATTAAGCGGGGGGAGCACAGATACGCAGTATTTT.

This rearrangement joins TRBV7-9 to TRBJ1-4, with 7 nucleotides matching TRBD1. Per the germline V gene, CDR1 is SEHNR and CDR2 is FQNEAQ (reference sequence). The V and J ends lost 4 bases and 7 bases, in that order; junction bases with no gene match: 6. The CDR3 has 14 amino acids. CDR3 loop: CASSSTGVGEKLFF. Here the CDR3 DNA reads TGTGCCAGCAGCTCAACAGGGGTTGGTGAAAAACTGTTTTTT. Variable domain in full (rest from reference TRBV7-9 and TRBJ1-4): DTGVSQNPRHKITKRGQNVTFRCDPISEHNRLYWYRQTLGQGPEFLTYFQNEAQLEKSRLLSDRFSAERPKGSFSTLEIQRTEQGDSAMYLCASSSTGVGEKLFFGSGTQLSVL.

V and J are TRBV9 and TRBJ2-3; 10 bases are a match to TRBD2. The CDR3 contains 15 residues. With V trimmed by 3 bases and J by 1 base, 2 bases remained unmatched. Germline assignment: CDR1 SGDLS and CDR2 YYNGEE. The DNA for the CDR3 is TGTGCCAGCAGCGCCACTAGCGGGGGCACAGATACGCAGTATTTT. Its translation: CASSATSGGTDTQYF.

The chain combines TRBV28 with TRBJ2-7, with D perhaps TRBD1 (6 bases). Germline V gene sequence: CDR1 MDHEN, CDR2 SYDVKM. V dropped 6 bases and J dropped 0 bases, with 12 bases sitting between them. The CDR3 is made up of 14 amino acids. In DNA form, the CDR3 reads TGTGCCAGCAGGGAGGACAGAAGCTCCTACGAGCAGTACTTC. Amino acids: CASREDRSSYEQYF.

The V gene is TRBV5-6, the J gene TRBJ1-2, with 8 positions matching TRBD1. Germline CDR1 is SGHDT and CDR2 is YYEEEE. The CDR3 sequence is 15 residues long. V lost 2 bases, J lost 1 base, and 4 bases stayed unmatched. The CDR3 protein is CASSFNGQGNYGYTF. In nucleotides, the CDR3 is TGTGCCAGCAGCTTCAATGGACAGGGTAACTATGGCTACACCTTC.

This chain links TRBV11-3 with TRBJ2-3; 8 bases line up with TRBD1. Looked up from germline, CDR1 is SGHNT and CDR2 is YENEEA. The CDR3 contains 17 residues. The trim removed 6 bases at V and 2 bases at J, leaving 13 bases unmatched. The CDR3 protein is CASRTKNRDRYTDTQYF. The CDR3 bases are TGTGCCAGCAGGACGAAGAACCGGGACAGGTACACAGATACGCAGTATTTT.

This clone was observed a handful of times. The chain recombines TRBV4-2 with TRBJ2-1, with 10 bases matching TRBD2. This CDR3 comprises 16 residues. Germline-derived CDR1 and CDR2 are LGHNA and YNFKEQ. Trimming took 3 bases from V and 6 from J; bases not matched to a gene: 8. In nucleotides, the CDR3 is TGTGCCAGCAGCCAGGCTGTGGCTAGCGGGGGCAATGAGCAGTTCTTC. Translated, it gives CASSQAVASGGNEQFF.

The genes are TRBV18 and TRBJ1-4, with 8 bases fitting TRBD1. J was trimmed by 14 bases and V by 0 bases; bases with no gene match: 8. Looked up from germline, CDR1 is KGHSH and CDR2 is LQKENI. The CDR3 has 14 residues. The CDR3 bases are TGTGCCAGCTCACCACCGCTCGGACAGGGCTCTCTGTTTTTT. Its protein is CASSPPLGQGSLFF.

The chain recombines TRBV24-1 with TRBJ2-3, with TRBD2 matching 12 bases. Germline values: CDR1 KGHDR, CDR2 SFDVKD. The CDR3 has 15 amino acids. The J segment lost 4 bases and the V segment lost 9 bases, leaving 7 bases of the junction unmatched. The CDR3 coding sequence is TGTGCCACCGGAGGACTAGCGGGACCTTCAGATACGCAGTATTTT. Translation: CATGGLAGPSDTQYF.

V is TRBV7-2 and J is TRBJ2-3; TRBD2 matches at 11 bases. The CDR3 extends over 16 amino acids. The V gene end was trimmed by 1 base and the J gene end by 5 bases; junction bases not matched to a gene: 5. Germline V gene lookup returns CDR1 SGHTA and CDR2 FQGNSA. The CDR3 reads CASSLDALAGVDTQYF. The DNA for the CDR3 is TGTGCCAGCAGCTTAGACGCACTAGCGGGAGTAGATACGCAGTATTTT. Combining the CDR3 with reference TRBV7-2 and TRBJ2-3 gives the whole variable domain GAGVSQSPSNKVTEKGKDVELRCDPISGHTALYWYRQSLGQGLEFLIYFQGNSAPDKSGLPSDRFSAERTGGSVSTLTIQRTQQEDSAVYLCASSLDALAGVDTQYFGPGTRLTVL.